The 18 T cell receptor beta chains below were found in one sample sequenced in a study of blood T cell repertoires in COVID-19 (dated by TCRdb to 2019 to 2021). The library was built by means of the immunoSEQ multiplex PCR assay. TCRdb took over this immuneACCESS table, retaining in-frame rearrangements with V and J assigned. Such tables are incomplete; in checked studies, under half of the missing clones stem from an unresolved V gene, and the remainder is unexplained. Present in this sample are more than 15,000 clones, about nine tenths of which were seen just once. The ten largest clones add up to around 17% of the sample. The source material was peripheral blood. These receptor sequences come from a man aged 50 to 60 with active COVID-19.

The gene calls are TRBV4-3 and TRBJ1-3; D unclear. Germline V gives CDR1 LGHNA, CDR2 YSLEER. V was pared by 2 bases and J by 8 bases, with 16 bases between. CDR3 length: 15 amino acids. The CDR3 protein is CASSQIADSEYTIYF. CDR3 nucleotides: TGCGCCAGCAGCCAAATCGCGGACTCTGAGTACACCATATATTTT.

The J gene is TRBJ2-1, the V gene TRBV3-1 (or the pseudogene TRBV3-2); TRBD2 matches 11 bases. This CDR3 comprises 16 residues. Germline values: CDR1 LGHDT, CDR2 YNNKEL (reference sequence). Trimming at V came to 4 bases and at J to 9 bases, leaving 11 bases not matched to a gene. CDR3 sequence (DNA): TGTGCCAGCAGCCCTGAGACTAGCGGGATGGCGTTTGAGCAGTTCTTC. Encoded protein: CASSPETSGMAFEQFF.

The rearrangement joins TRBV11-3 to TRBJ2-1; 8 bases align to TRBD1. With V trimmed by 5 bases and J by 6 bases, 9 bases remained unmatched. This CDR3 spans 15 amino acids. Germline V gives CDR1 SGHNT, CDR2 YENEEA. CDR3 DNA: TGTGCCAGCAGCCCTAGGACAGGGCCTCTCAATGAGCAGTTCTTC. Amino acid sequence: CASSPRTGPLNEQFF.

CDR3: CASSWGLADYEQYF. The CDR3 DNA reads as TGTGCCAGCAGCTGGGGACTAGCCGACTACGAGCAGTACTTC. The chain couples TRBV5-4 to TRBJ2-7; 9 bases align to TRBD2. V shed 3 bases and J 3 bases; nucleotides not matched to a gene: 4. Germline lookup yields CDR1 SGHNT and CDR2 YYREEE (reference sequence). The CDR3 runs 14 residues.

The V gene is TRBV19, the J gene TRBJ2-7; D is perhaps TRBD2 (6 bases). This CDR3 is 13 amino acids long. Germline CDR1 reads LNHDA; CDR2 reads SQIVND (reference sequence). The germline V and J ends were trimmed by 4 bases and 3 bases, with 10 bases remaining between them. Here the CDR3 DNA reads TGTGCCAGTAGTAAGGAGGGAGGCTACGAGCAGTACTTC. It is translated as CASSKEGGYEQYF.

This clone was seen a single time. The chain combines TRBV9 with TRBJ2-3; TRBD2 aligns across 8 bases. CDR1 is SGDLS and CDR2 is YYNGEE in the germline V gene. V was pared by 4 bases and J by 3 bases, with 10 bases of the junction left unmatched. The CDR3 spans 16 residues. For the CDR3, the DNA is TGTGCCAGCAGCCCCCTGGCGGGAGGCGGGACAGATACGCAGTATTTT. It yields the protein CASSPLAGGGTDTQYF.

The rearrangement joins TRBV3-1 (or the pseudogene TRBV3-2) to TRBJ1-2; D is perhaps TRBD1 (5 bases). V lost 0 bases, J lost 3 bases, and 14 bases lay in between. Germline V CDR1 and CDR2: LGHDT, YNNKEL (reference sequence). The CDR3 is 16 residues long. The CDR3 here is CASSQDLGGLDYGYTF. CDR3 DNA: TGTGCCAGCAGCCAAGATCTGGGGGGGTTGGACTATGGCTACACCTTC.

CDR3 loop: CASSRSGRNTEQYF. The CDR3, as DNA: TGTGCCAGTAGCCGTAGCGGGAGAAATACCGAGCAGTACTTC. The chain joins TRBV19 to TRBJ2-7; 9 bases fit TRBD2. V gave up 6 bases and J gave up 6 bases; unmatched junction bases: 9. This CDR3 is built from 14 residues. Germline CDR1 reads LNHDA; CDR2 reads SQIVND (reference sequence).

The rearrangement joins TRBV4-2 to TRBJ1-1; 9 bases map to TRBD1. In germline, CDR1 is LGHNA, CDR2 YNFKEQ. The V gene end was trimmed by 3 bases and the J gene end by 5 bases; junction bases not matched to a gene: 10. This CDR3 has 16 residues. In nucleotides, the CDR3 is TGTGCCAGCAGCCAGGAGGACAGGGGAAGCCGTACTGAAGCTTTCTTT. It encodes CASSQEDRGSRTEAFF.

The chain links TRBV28 to TRBJ1-4; D is possibly TRBD1 (6 bases). CDR1 and CDR2 (germline): MDHEN, SYDVKM. This CDR3 region has 14 residues. Trimming pared 6 bases from V and 7 bases from J, leaving 15 bases between. CDR3 in DNA: TGTGCCAGCAGGCCGGGGGGGGCGGTTGAAAAACTGTTTTTT. It codes for CASRPGGAVEKLFF.

The chain combines TRBV6-5 with TRBJ2-3, with TRBD1 matching over 7 bases. Germline V gene lookup returns CDR1 MNHEY and CDR2 SVGAGI. V lost 6 bases to trimming and J lost 3 bases; unmatched junction nucleotides: 3. The CDR3 is 13 residues long. The CDR3 here is CASRPTGTDTQYF. The DNA of the CDR3 is TGTGCCAGCAGACCGACAGGGACAGATACGCAGTATTTT.

The chain employs TRBV23-1 and TRBJ1-2; 10 bases map to TRBD1. TRBV23-1 is given ORF status, its function remaining uncertain. This CDR3 contains 15 residues. With V trimmed by 4 bases and J by 8 bases, 10 bases remained unmatched. The CDR3 protein is CASSPTGGVFRGYTF. DNA for the CDR3: TGCGCCAGCAGTCCGACAGGGGGCGTTTTTAGGGGCTACACCTTC.

The chain links TRBV11-2 to TRBJ2-1; a possible D gene is TRBD2 (6 bases). CDR1 is SGHAT and CDR2 is FQNNGV in the germline V gene. The CDR3 totals 14 residues. V was shortened by 2 bases and J by 7 bases, with 12 bases between the two germline ends. For the CDR3, the DNA is TGTGCCAGCAGCTTATTGCTAGCGAAGAATGAGCAGTTCTTC. Residues: CASSLLLAKNEQFF.

The chain combines TRBV25-1 with TRBJ1-2, with D tentatively TRBD1 (6 bases). There are 15 residues in the CDR3. Trimming took off 3 bases at V and 4 bases at J, with 15 bases between the two ends. Germline assignment: CDR1 MGHDK and CDR2 SYGVNS. The CDR3: CASSERTVFPYGYTF. Written as DNA, the CDR3 is TGTGCCAGCAGTGAGAGGACAGTTTTCCCCTATGGCTACACCTTC.

This clone appeared a few times. The chain has TRBV5-4 and TRBJ2-1; 10 positions agree with TRBD2. Germline CDR1 is SGHNT and CDR2 is YYREEE (reference sequence). CDR3 length: 15 amino acids. V lost 4 bases and J lost 3; bases outside the gene matches: 4. The CDR3 loop reads CASSPPSGSYNEQFF. CDR3 coding DNA: TGTGCCAGCAGCCCACCTAGCGGGAGCTACAATGAGCAGTTCTTC.

This clone showed up just once. The rearrangement links TRBV9 to TRBJ2-3, with D maybe TRBD1 (8 bases). Trimming pared 0 bases from V and 14 bases from J, leaving 19 bases between. This CDR3 is 14 amino acids long. Germline CDR1 and CDR2: SGDLS and YYNGEE. The CDR3 reads CASSVGGEGDRTYF. The CDR3 region has the DNA TGTGCCAGCAGCGTAGGCGGGGAGGGGGACAGGACGTATTTT.

V is TRBV7-9 and J is TRBJ2-3; D may be TRBD1 (6 bases). The CDR3 has 14 residues. V shed 6 bases and J shed 3 bases, with 13 bases lying between them. Germline lookup yields CDR1 SEHNR and CDR2 FQNEAQ (reference sequence). The CDR3 DNA sequence: TGTGCCAGCAGAGACAAACAGGGTACAGATACGCAGTATTTT. The encoded protein is CASRDKQGTDTQYF.

This clone came up once. The chain uses TRBV28 and TRBJ2-5, with 9 bases fitting TRBD2. Losses at the gene ends were 4 bases for V and 9 bases for J; bases not matched to a gene: 15. CDR1 is MDHEN and CDR2 is SYDVKM in the germline V gene. The CDR3 consists of 16 residues. The CDR3 loop is CASSSRGRGTSKAQYF. The DNA of the CDR3 is TGTGCCAGCAGTTCCAGGGGGAGGGGGACTAGCAAGGCCCAGTACTTC.